This T cell receptor beta chain came from a study of shared clonotypes between healthy human individuals (dated by TCRdb to the early 2020s). About the study as a whole: The cohort included three men and a couple of women between 18 and 49 years of age. For each donor, CD4 naive and CD4 memory were each given three plates, CD8 naive was given two plates, and CD8 memory was given one plate. Each donor's leukapheresis produced roughly between about 0.8 and 8.9 billion PBMCs. To increase sequencing depth and limit assay-specific biases, different laboratories used diverse techniques to prepare libraries and sequence TCR repertoires. To estimate repertoire size and how much clonotypes are shared between individuals, the study performed deep sequencing of blood TCR repertoires from 4 to 6 healthy adults. The study at large found these results: Sampling was restricted to blood, and TCR repertoires in tissue are likely to differ from TCR repertoires in blood. When a few donors were compared, the shared fraction of clonotypes was about 5.5% for naive CD4, over 3% for naive CD8, about 2.5% for memory CD4, and under 0.5% for memory CD8. Compared with non-shared clonotypes, clonotypes shared by all four sorted-subset donors had higher generation probabilities. Because the study included a small number of donors, the genetic and exposure-history diversity represented was limited. Estimated clonotype richness was generally larger for naive than for memory subsets. Incomplete sequencing was indicated by rarefaction of sorted-subset datasets, despite the large sequencing depth. Pairwise subsampling led to the expectation that sequencing depth would affect the degree of clonotype sharing among donors.

In regard to this clone: The antigen this receptor binds is unknown. No per-base quality is available; no much larger clone lies one base away.

Using the deep immunoSEQ assay, multiplex PCR amplified TCR CDR3 regions from genomic DNA. For each cell subset, the extracted genomic DNA was distributed evenly across all wells of several immunoSEQ 96-well plates, and each plate served as one replicate. Each replicate PCR for sorted subsets received around 0.2 ug genomic DNA, equal to roughly 29,000 T cell genomes. The purified libraries were quantified using a Qubit 3.0 fluorometer, sized with a Bioanalyzer 2100, and then quantified again using the KAPA Library Quantification kit. Every immunoSEQ 96-well plate was sequenced on a separate single-read 150-cycle Illumina NextSeq 550 flow cell. In the paper's pipeline: Because the immunoSEQ output included only junctional sequences and no quality scores, the filtering could not be the same as the filtering used for full-length reads. To assign V/J genes and CDR3, sequences were annotated using PyIR, a Python wrapper for IgBLAST v1.9, with IMGT germline references. Reads were removed for weak V/J assignments (E-value above 1e-6), missing CDR3, stop codons, out-of-frame junctions, or ambiguous translated residues. A V3J clonotype was defined by an identical inferred V gene, J gene, and CDR3 amino acid sequence. The percentage overlap between two repertoires was calculated by dividing the number of shared unique clonotypes by the size of the smaller repertoire. Three approaches were used to assess repertoire richness: RTK rarefaction, the Chao1 estimator, and Recon v2.1 estimates of unobserved clonotypes. For all TCRbeta clonotypes obtained by the gDNA method from a handful of donors, generation probabilities were computed with OLGA. TCRdb's version of the immuneACCESS table is confined to in-frame rearrangements and falls short of the full clone set. An unresolved V gene accounts for under half of the shortfall where checked; the remainder is of unknown origin. Clone size and the V and J calls come from that table; the DNA yielded D and trimming. The sample table lists some 1.1 million clones, 70% to 80% of them with a count of one. The biggest ten clones account for 0.7% to 0.95% of the sample.

The germline V gene supplies CDR1 SQVTM and CDR2 ANQGSEA. The junction carries 11 bases between V and J, which are trimmed by 0 bases and 3 bases respectively. The CDR3 holds 14 amino acids from the cysteine to the phenylalanine. The kept DNA is CDR3 alone, 42 bases in frame from the first base. The donors were healthy, HIV-negative adults with no recently reported acute infections or vaccinations. Every donor was a Caucasian adult residing in Nashville, Tennessee, USA. CD4+ T cells were enriched through magnetic negative selection, after which naive cells were positively selected on CD45RA and the remaining negative fraction served as the memory subset. After blood collection by leukapheresis, PBMCs were isolated using Ficoll-Histopaque density gradient centrifugation and then cryopreserved in the vapor phase of liquid nitrogen. Analytical flow cytometry was used to check the purity and quantity of each magnetically sorted T cell population. Genomic DNA was isolated from each sorted fraction and quantified by UV absorbance on a Nanodrop 2000c.

Here the chain combines TRBV29-1 and TRBJ1-1; possibly the D gene is TRBD1, per 6 matching bases. This sequence was found in a man aged 18 to 30 in good health. Some clones in this sample may be carry-over from other donors' samples. The material sequenced was memory CD4+ T cells from PBMCs. Interpreted using the paper, the cell subset or site label stands for: CD45RA-negative fraction. CDR3 sequence: CSVEEIAGDTEAFF. The nucleotides are TGCAGCGTTGAAGAGATAGCAGGGGACACTGAAGCTTTCTTT.